The rows below give T cell receptor beta chains drawn from one sample of a study of T cells after somatic rescue of genetic block. Profiling relied on immunoSEQ multiplex PCR, and the TCRdb table lists in-frame clones only, not all of them. The table includes fewer than 150,000 clones, 75% to 95% detected once. Specimen: peripheral blood mononuclear cells (PBMCs). Receptors were obtained from a young woman. Each CDR3 is given with its conserved first and last residue. The order of the fields is J gene, clone size, D gene, V gene, CDR3 protein, CDR3 DNA. A D gene is named only where the DNA matches it firmly. Clone size is given for some rows only: seen once, a few or many times, or a class if the clone is expanded.

j_gene: TRBJ2-1
abundance: NA
d_gene: NA
v_gene: TRBV6-1
CDR3aa: CAAQGGPYNEQFF
CDR3nt: TGTGCCGCACAGGGCGGGCCCTACAATGAGCAGTTCTTC

j_gene: TRBJ2-5
abundance: NA
d_gene: NA
v_gene: TRBV6-5
CDR3aa: CASAGAFRETQYF
CDR3nt: TGTGCCAGCGCCGGTGCTTTCCGAGAGACCCAGTACTTC

j_gene: TRBJ2-7
abundance: NA
d_gene: NA
v_gene: TRBV21-1
CDR3aa: CASTFGTVDYEQYF
CDR3nt: TGTGCCAGCACCTTCGGGACAGTTGACTACGAGCAGTACTTC

j_gene: TRBJ1-4
abundance: NA
d_gene: NA
v_gene: TRBV7-9
CDR3aa: CASSPQGVDNNEKLFF
CDR3nt: TGTGCCAGCAGCCCCCAAGGGGTGGACAATAATGAAAAACTGTTTTTT

j_gene: TRBJ1-1
abundance: few
d_gene: NA
v_gene: TRBV30
CDR3aa: CAWSKREGTEAFF
CDR3nt: TGTGCCTGGAGTAAGAGGGAGGGCACTGAAGCTTTCTTT

j_gene: TRBJ1-1
abundance: once
d_gene: NA
v_gene: TRBV14
CDR3aa: CASSQGTPWVNTEAFF
CDR3nt: TGTGCCAGCAGCCAAGGGACCCCTTGGGTGAACACTGAAGCTTTCTTT

j_gene: TRBJ2-7
abundance: NA
d_gene: TRBD1
v_gene: TRBV11-3
CDR3aa: CASSHFRTGLSYEQYF
CDR3nt: TGTGCCAGCAGCCACTTCCGGACAGGACTTTCCTACGAGCAGTACTTC

j_gene: TRBJ1-1
abundance: NA
d_gene: NA
v_gene: TRBV19
CDR3aa: CASSEDSGTEAFF
CDR3nt: TGTGCCAGTAGTGAGGACAGTGGCACTGAAGCTTTCTTT

j_gene: TRBJ2-3
abundance: NA
d_gene: NA
v_gene: TRBV7-7
CDR3aa: CASSLEAGRTDTQYF
CDR3nt: TGTGCCAGCAGCTTAGAGGCGGGACGCACAGATACGCAGTATTTT

j_gene: TRBJ2-3
abundance: once
d_gene: TRBD2
v_gene: TRBV6-6
CDR3aa: CASCGGETDTQYF
CDR3nt: TGTGCCAGCTGCGGGGGGGAGACAGATACGCAGTATTTT

j_gene: TRBJ2-2
abundance: NA
d_gene: TRBD1
v_gene: TRBV27
CDR3aa: CASSFGTGGELFF
CDR3nt: TGTGCCAGCAGTTTCGGGACAGGCGGGGAGCTGTTTTTT

j_gene: TRBJ2-7
abundance: NA
d_gene: TRBD2
v_gene: TRBV4-3
CDR3aa: CASSQDSSGPYEQYF
CDR3nt: TGCGCCAGCAGCCAAGATTCTAGCGGGCCATACGAGCAGTACTTC

j_gene: TRBJ1-1
abundance: NA
d_gene: NA
v_gene: TRBV5-4
CDR3aa: CASSSGQNTEAFF
CDR3nt: TGTGCCAGCAGCTCCGGACAGAACACTGAAGCTTTCTTT

j_gene: TRBJ1-1
abundance: NA
d_gene: TRBD1
v_gene: TRBV9
CDR3aa: CASSPGQGGSEAFF
CDR3nt: TGTGCCAGCAGCCCGGGACAGGGAGGATCTGAAGCTTTCTTT

j_gene: TRBJ1-1
abundance: once
d_gene: NA
v_gene: TRBV6-1
CDR3aa: CASRGGRPTDTEAFF
CDR3nt: TGTGCCAGCAGGGGCGGCAGGCCCACCGACACTGAAGCTTTCTTT

j_gene: TRBJ2-1
abundance: NA
d_gene: TRBD2
v_gene: TRBV2
CDR3aa: CATSGTRGGEQFF
CDR3nt: TGTGCCACCTCCGGGACTAGGGGCGGTGAGCAGTTCTTC

j_gene: TRBJ2-3
abundance: NA
d_gene: NA
v_gene: TRBV11-2
CDR3aa: CASSLRGTSTDTQYF
CDR3nt: TGTGCCAGCAGCTTAAGGGGAACAAGCACAGATACGCAGTATTTT

j_gene: TRBJ1-2
abundance: once
d_gene: TRBD1
v_gene: TRBV18
CDR3aa: CASSPREGGSDGYTF
CDR3nt: TGTGCCAGCTCACCACGGGAAGGGGGCTCCGATGGCTACACCTTC

j_gene: TRBJ2-7
abundance: NA
d_gene: NA
v_gene: TRBV4-1
CDR3aa: CASSQVRLVRSYEQYF
CDR3nt: TGCGCCAGCAGCCAAGTTAGACTTGTTCGCTCCTACGAGCAGTACTTC

j_gene: TRBJ1-4
abundance: NA
d_gene: NA
v_gene: TRBV7-8
CDR3aa: CASSDTYRKGEKLFF
CDR3nt: TGTGCCAGCAGTGACACATACAGGAAGGGTGAAAAACTGTTTTTT

j_gene: TRBJ2-1
abundance: NA
d_gene: NA
v_gene: TRBV7-2
CDR3aa: CASSLGRHNEQFF
CDR3nt: TGTGCCAGCAGCCTCGGGCGTCACAATGAGCAGTTCTTC

j_gene: TRBJ2-2
abundance: NA
d_gene: NA
v_gene: TRBV11-3
CDR3aa: CASSLLAANTGELFF
CDR3nt: TGTGCCAGCAGCTTACTCGCGGCCAACACCGGGGAGCTGTTTTTT

j_gene: TRBJ2-5
abundance: NA
d_gene: NA
v_gene: TRBV29-1
CDR3aa: CSVAWGQETQYF
CDR3nt: TGCAGCGTTGCTTGGGGGCAAGAGACCCAGTACTTC

j_gene: TRBJ2-1
abundance: NA
d_gene: NA
v_gene: TRBV28
CDR3aa: CASSLSSSYNEQFF
CDR3nt: TGTGCCAGCAGTTTGTCTAGCTCCTACAATGAGCAGTTCTTC

j_gene: TRBJ2-5
abundance: NA
d_gene: TRBD2
v_gene: TRBV7-3
CDR3aa: CASSPGLADTAAQYF
CDR3nt: TGTGCCAGCAGCCCCGGACTAGCGGACACGGCGGCCCAGTACTTC

j_gene: TRBJ2-3
abundance: NA
d_gene: TRBD1
v_gene: TRBV2
CDR3aa: CASKDRVTDTQYF
CDR3nt: TGTGCCAGCAAGGACAGGGTCACAGATACGCAGTATTTT

j_gene: TRBJ1-5
abundance: NA
d_gene: NA
v_gene: TRBV19
CDR3aa: CASSIYSKGQPQHF
CDR3nt: TGTGCCAGTAGTATCTACAGCAAGGGGCAGCCCCAGCATTTT

j_gene: TRBJ1-6
abundance: NA
d_gene: NA
v_gene: TRBV5-6
CDR3aa: CASRLFGGGRDSPLHF
CDR3nt: TGTGCCAGCAGACTCTTCGGTGGGGGGCGAGATTCACCCCTCCACTTT

j_gene: TRBJ2-7
abundance: NA
d_gene: TRBD2
v_gene: TRBV27
CDR3aa: CASSARGFSGAYEQYF
CDR3nt: TGTGCCAGCAGTGCACGGGGGTTTAGCGGGGCCTACGAGCAGTACTTC

j_gene: TRBJ2-1
abundance: NA
d_gene: TRBD1
v_gene: TRBV18
CDR3aa: CASSAGQGINEQFF
CDR3nt: TGTGCCAGCTCAGCAGGACAGGGTATCAATGAGCAGTTCTTC

j_gene: TRBJ1-1
abundance: NA
d_gene: NA
v_gene: TRBV30
CDR3aa: CAWSVYGAGGEAFF
CDR3nt: TGTGCCTGGAGTGTATACGGGGCGGGTGGTGAAGCTTTCTTT

j_gene: TRBJ1-5
abundance: NA
d_gene: NA
v_gene: TRBV28
CDR3aa: CASSSPTRGQLQHF
CDR3nt: TGTGCCAGCAGTTCCCCCACACGGGGACAACTCCAGCATTTT

j_gene: TRBJ1-4
abundance: once
d_gene: NA
v_gene: TRBV27
CDR3aa: CASSSLGATNEKLFF
CDR3nt: TGTGCCAGCAGTTCTTTAGGGGCAACTAATGAAAAACTGTTTTTT

j_gene: TRBJ1-1
abundance: few
d_gene: NA
v_gene: TRBV7-2
CDR3aa: CASSFPGWNTEAFF
CDR3nt: TGTGCCAGCAGCTTTCCCGGGTGGAACACTGAAGCTTTCTTT

j_gene: TRBJ1-5
abundance: NA
d_gene: NA
v_gene: TRBV6-6
CDR3aa: CASRSYSGGINQPQHF
CDR3nt: TGTGCCAGCAGGTCCTACAGTGGGGGGATCAATCAGCCCCAGCATTTT

j_gene: TRBJ2-6
abundance: NA
d_gene: TRBD1
v_gene: TRBV6-1
CDR3aa: CASSDLTGGSGANVLTF
CDR3nt: TGTGCCAGCAGTGACCTGACAGGGGGCTCTGGGGCCAACGTCCTGACTTTC

j_gene: TRBJ1-1
abundance: NA
d_gene: TRBD1
v_gene: TRBV10-3
CDR3aa: CAISESDPLWTGQVLMNTEAFF
CDR3nt: TGTGCCATCAGTGAGTCTGACCCCCTTTGGACGGGACAGGTCCTCATGAACACTGAAGCTTTCTTT

j_gene: TRBJ2-7
abundance: NA
d_gene: NA
v_gene: TRBV19
CDR3aa: CATSLGAGPSYEQYF
CDR3nt: TGTGCCACCTCCCTAGGGGCAGGACCCTCGTACGAGCAGTACTTC

j_gene: TRBJ2-1
abundance: few
d_gene: TRBD2
v_gene: TRBV6-4
CDR3aa: CASSAGTSGGDNEQFF
CDR3nt: TGTGCCAGCAGTGCCGGGACTAGCGGGGGGGATAATGAGCAGTTCTTC

j_gene: TRBJ1-6
abundance: NA
d_gene: NA
v_gene: TRBV18
CDR3aa: CASSPYNTLESPLHF
CDR3nt: TGTGCCAGCTCACCATACAACACACTCGAATCACCCCTCCACTTT